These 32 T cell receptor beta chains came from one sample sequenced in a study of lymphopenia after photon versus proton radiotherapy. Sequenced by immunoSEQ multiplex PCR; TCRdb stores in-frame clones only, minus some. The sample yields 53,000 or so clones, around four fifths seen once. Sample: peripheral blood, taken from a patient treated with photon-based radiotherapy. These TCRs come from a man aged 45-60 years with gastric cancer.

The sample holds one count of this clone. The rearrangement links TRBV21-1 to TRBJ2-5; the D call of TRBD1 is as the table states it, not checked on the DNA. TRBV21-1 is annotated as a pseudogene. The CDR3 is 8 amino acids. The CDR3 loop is CASGAGYF. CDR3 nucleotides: TGTGCCAGCGGGGCTGGGTACTTC.

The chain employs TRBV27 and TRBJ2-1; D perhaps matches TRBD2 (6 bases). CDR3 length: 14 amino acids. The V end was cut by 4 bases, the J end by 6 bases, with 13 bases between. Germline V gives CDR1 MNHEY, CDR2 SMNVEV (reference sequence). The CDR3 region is CASSSLGLSNEQFF. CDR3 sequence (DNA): TGTGCCAGCAGTTCTCTCGGACTATCCAATGAGCAGTTCTTC.

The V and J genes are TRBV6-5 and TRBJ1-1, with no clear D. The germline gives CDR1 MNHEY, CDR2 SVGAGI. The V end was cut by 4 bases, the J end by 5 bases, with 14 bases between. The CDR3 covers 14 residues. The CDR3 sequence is CASSSDGSLTEAFF. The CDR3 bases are TGTGCCAGCAGTTCGGACGGATCCCTAACTGAAGCTTTCTTT.

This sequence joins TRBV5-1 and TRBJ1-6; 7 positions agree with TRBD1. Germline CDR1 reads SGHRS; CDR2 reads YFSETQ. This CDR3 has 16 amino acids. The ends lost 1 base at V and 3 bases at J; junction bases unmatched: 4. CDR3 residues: CASSLRQGDYNSPLHF. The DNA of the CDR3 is TGCGCCAGCAGCTTGCGGCAGGGGGACTATAATTCACCCCTCCACTTT.

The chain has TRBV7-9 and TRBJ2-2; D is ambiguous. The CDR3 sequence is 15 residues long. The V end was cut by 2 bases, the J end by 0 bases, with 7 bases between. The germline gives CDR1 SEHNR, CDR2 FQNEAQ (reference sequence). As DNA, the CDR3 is TGTGCCAGCAGCTTAACGCCGGCGAACACCGGGGAGCTGTTTTTT. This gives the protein CASSLTPANTGELFF. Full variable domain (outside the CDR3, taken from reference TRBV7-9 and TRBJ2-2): DTGVSQNPRHKITKRGQNVTFRCDPISEHNRLYWYRQTLGQGPEFLTYFQNEAQLEKSRLLSDRFSAERPKGSFSTLEIQRTEQGDSAMYLCASSLTPANTGELFFGEGSRLTVL.

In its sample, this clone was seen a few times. The CDR3 loop is CASSPRPLQDEQFF. In nucleotides, the CDR3 is TGTGCCAGTAGTCCCCGACCCCTCCAGGATGAGCAGTTCTTC. This rearrangement joins TRBV19 to TRBJ2-1; D remains ambiguous. Looked up from germline, CDR1 is LNHDA and CDR2 is SQIVND (reference sequence). The ends were cut back, 5 bases at V and 8 bases at J, with 16 bases in the middle. CDR3 length: 14 residues. The whole variable domain, filled in from reference TRBV19 and TRBJ2-1, reads DGGITQSPKYLFRKEGQNVTLSCEQNLNHDAMYWYRQDPGQGLRLIYYSQIVNDFQKGDIAEGYSVSREKKESFPLTVTSAQKNPTAFYLCASSPRPLQDEQFFGPGTRLTVL.

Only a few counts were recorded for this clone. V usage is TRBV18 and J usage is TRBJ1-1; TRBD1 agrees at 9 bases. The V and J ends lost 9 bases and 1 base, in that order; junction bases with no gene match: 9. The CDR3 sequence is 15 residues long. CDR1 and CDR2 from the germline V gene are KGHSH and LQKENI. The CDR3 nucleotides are TGTGCCAGTCAACAGGACAGGGGTGAGAACACTGAAGCTTTCTTT. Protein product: CASQQDRGENTEAFF.

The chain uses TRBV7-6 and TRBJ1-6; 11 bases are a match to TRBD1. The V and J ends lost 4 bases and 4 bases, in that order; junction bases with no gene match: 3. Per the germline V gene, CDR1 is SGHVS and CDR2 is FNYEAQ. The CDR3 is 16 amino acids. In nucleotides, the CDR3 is TGTGCCAGCAGCTACCGGGACAGGGGGTATAATTCACCCCTCCACTTT. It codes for CASSYRDRGYNSPLHF.

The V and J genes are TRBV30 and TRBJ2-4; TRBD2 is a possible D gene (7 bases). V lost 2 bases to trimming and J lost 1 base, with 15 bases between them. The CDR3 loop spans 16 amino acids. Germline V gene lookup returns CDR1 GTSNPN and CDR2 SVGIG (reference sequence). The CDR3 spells CAWSKGGGAAKNIQYF. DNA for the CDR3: TGTGCCTGGAGTAAAGGGGGAGGGGCGGCCAAAAACATTCAGTACTTC.

The CDR3 region is CASSPTRAPDTQYF. The DNA for the CDR3 is TGTGCCAGCAGCCCCACTAGGGCCCCGGATACGCAGTATTTT. J is TRBJ2-3 and V is TRBV6-5; D might be TRBD2 (5 bases). Trimming took 6 bases from V and 6 from J, leaving 16 bases between them. CDR1 is MNHEY and CDR2 is SVGAGI in the germline V gene. The CDR3 runs 14 residues.

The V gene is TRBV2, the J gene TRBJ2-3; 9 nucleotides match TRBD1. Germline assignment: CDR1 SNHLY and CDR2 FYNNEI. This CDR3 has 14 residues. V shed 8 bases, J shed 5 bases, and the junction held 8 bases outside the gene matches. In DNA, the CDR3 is TGTGCCAGCGGGGGACAGGGAATTGGAGATACGCAGTATTTT. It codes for CASGGQGIGDTQYF.

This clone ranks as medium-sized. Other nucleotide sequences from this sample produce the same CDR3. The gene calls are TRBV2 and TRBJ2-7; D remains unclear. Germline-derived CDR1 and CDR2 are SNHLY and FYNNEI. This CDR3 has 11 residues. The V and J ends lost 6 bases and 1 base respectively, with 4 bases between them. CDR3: CASRESYEQYF. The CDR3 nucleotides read TGTGCCAGCAGAGAATCCTACGAGCAGTACTTC.

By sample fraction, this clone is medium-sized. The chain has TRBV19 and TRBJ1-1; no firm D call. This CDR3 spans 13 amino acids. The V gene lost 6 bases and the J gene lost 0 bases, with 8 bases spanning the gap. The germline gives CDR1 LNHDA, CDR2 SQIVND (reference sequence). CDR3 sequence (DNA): TGTGCCAGTAGCGTCTCAATGAACACTGAAGCTTTCTTT. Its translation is CASSVSMNTEAFF.

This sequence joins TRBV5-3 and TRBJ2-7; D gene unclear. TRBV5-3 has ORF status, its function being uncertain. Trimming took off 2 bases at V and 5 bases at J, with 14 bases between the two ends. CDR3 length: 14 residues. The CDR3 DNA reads TGTGCCAGAAGCTTCTCCGCCGGACGGAACGAGCAGTACTTC. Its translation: CARSFSAGRNEQYF.

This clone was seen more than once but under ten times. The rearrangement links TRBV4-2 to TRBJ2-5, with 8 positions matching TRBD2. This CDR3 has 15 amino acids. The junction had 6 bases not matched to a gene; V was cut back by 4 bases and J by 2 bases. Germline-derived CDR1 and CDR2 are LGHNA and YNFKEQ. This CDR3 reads CASSPTREEQETQYF. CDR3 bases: TGTGCCAGCAGCCCAACGCGGGAGGAACAAGAGACCCAGTACTTC.

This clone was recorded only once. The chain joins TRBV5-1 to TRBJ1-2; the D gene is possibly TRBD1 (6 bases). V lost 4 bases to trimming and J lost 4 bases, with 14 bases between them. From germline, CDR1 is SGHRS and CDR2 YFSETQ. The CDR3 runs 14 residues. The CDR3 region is CASSPTGSGYGYTF. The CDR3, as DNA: TGCGCCAGCAGCCCAACAGGGAGCGGCTATGGCTACACCTTC.

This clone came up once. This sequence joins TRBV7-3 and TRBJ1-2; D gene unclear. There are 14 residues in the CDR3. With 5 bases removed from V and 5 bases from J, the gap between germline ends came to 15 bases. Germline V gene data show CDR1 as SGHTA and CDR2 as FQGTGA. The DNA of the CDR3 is TGTGCCAGCAGCCACACTGGGGATGCTTATGGCTACACCTTC. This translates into CASSHTGDAYGYTF. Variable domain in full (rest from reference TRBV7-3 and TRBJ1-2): GAGVSQTPSNKVTEKGKYVELRCDPISGHTALYWYRQSLGQGPEFLIYFQGTGAADDSGLPNDRFFAVRPEGSVSTLKIQRTERGDSAVYLCASSHTGDAYGYTFGSGTRLTVV.

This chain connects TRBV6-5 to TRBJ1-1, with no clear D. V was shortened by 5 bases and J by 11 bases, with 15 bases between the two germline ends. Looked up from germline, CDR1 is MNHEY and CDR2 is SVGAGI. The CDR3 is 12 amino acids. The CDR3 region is CASSPPDGRAFF. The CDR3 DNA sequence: TGTGCCAGCAGTCCCCCAGATGGGCGGGCTTTCTTT.

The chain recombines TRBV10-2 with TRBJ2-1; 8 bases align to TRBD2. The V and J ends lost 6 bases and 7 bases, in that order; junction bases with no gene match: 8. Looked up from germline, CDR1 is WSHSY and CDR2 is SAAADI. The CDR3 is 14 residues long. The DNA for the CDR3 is TGCGCCAGCAGAAGCGGGAGAGGTCGGAATGAGCAGTTCTTC. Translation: CASRSGRGRNEQFF.

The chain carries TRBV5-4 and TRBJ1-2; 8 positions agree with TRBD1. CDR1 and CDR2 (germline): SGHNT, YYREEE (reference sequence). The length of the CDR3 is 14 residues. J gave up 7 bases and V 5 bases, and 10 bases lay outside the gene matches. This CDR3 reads CASSRPDRAGGYTF. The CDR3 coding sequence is TGTGCCAGCAGTCGACCGGACAGGGCGGGTGGCTACACCTTC.

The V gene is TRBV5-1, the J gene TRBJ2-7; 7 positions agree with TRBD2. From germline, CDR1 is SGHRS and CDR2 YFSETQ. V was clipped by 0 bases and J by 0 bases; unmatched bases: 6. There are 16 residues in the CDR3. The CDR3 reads CASSLAASGSSYEQYF. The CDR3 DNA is TGCGCCAGCAGCTTGGCCGCTAGCGGAAGCTCCTACGAGCAGTACTTC.

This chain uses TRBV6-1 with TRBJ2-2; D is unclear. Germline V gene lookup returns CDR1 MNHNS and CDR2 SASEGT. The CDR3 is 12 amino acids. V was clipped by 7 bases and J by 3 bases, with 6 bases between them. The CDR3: CASIKHTGELFF. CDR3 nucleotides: TGTGCCAGCATCAAGCACACCGGGGAGCTGTTTTTT.

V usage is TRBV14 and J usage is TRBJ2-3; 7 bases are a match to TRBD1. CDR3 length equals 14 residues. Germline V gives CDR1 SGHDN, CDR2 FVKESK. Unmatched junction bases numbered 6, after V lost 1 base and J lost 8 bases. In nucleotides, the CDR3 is TGTGCCAGCAGCCAAGGCGCAGGGGGTCGTACGCAGTATTTT. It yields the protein CASSQGAGGRTQYF.

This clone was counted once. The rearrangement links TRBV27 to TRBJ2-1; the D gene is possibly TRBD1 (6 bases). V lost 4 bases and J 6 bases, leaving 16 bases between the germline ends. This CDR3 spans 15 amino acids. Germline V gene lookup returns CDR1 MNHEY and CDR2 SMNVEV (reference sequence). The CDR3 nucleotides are TGTGCCAGCAGTTCCACAGGGTGGGTGGCCAATGAGCAGTTCTTC. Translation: CASSSTGWVANEQFF.

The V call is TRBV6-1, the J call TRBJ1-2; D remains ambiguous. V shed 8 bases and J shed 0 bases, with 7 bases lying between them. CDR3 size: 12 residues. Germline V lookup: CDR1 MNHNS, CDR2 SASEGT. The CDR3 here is CASRTANYGYTF. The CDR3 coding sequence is TGTGCCAGCCGTACAGCTAACTATGGCTACACCTTC.

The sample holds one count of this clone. The DNA of the CDR3 is TGTGCCAGCAGTCCCTCGCCTATGCGGGAGGGCTACACCGGGGAGCTGTTTTTT. It yields the protein CASSPSPMREGYTGELFF. This rearrangement joins TRBV27 to TRBJ2-2, with 9 bases that match TRBD2. The J segment lost 3 bases and the V segment lost 5 bases, leaving 13 bases of the junction unmatched. This CDR3 comprises 18 residues. The germline gives CDR1 MNHEY, CDR2 SMNVEV (reference sequence).

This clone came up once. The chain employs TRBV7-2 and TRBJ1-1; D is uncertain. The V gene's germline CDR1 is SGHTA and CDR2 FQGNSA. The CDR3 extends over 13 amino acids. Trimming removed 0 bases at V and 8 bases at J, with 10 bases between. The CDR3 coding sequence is TGTGCCAGCAGCTTAGCGAGCTGGACGGAAGCTTTCTTT. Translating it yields CASSLASWTEAFF. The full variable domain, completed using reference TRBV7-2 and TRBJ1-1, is GAGVSQSPSNKVTEKGKDVELRCDPISGHTALYWYRQSLGQGLEFLIYFQGNSAPDKSGLPSDRFSAERTGGSVSTLTIQRTQQEDSAVYLCASSLASWTEAFFGQGTRLTVV.

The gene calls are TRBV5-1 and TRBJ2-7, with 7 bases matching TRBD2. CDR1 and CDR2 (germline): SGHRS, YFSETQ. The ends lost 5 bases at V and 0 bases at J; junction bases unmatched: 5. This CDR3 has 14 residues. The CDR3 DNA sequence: TGCGCCAGCAGAGAGGGACTACGCTCCTACGAGCAGTACTTC. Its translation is CASREGLRSYEQYF.

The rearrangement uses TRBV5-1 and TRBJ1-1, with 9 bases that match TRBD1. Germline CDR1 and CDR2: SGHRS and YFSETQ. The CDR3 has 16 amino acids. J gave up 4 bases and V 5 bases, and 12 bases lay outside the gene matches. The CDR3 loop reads CASRGGTGLLATEAFF. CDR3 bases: TGCGCCAGCAGGGGTGGGACAGGGTTGTTGGCCACTGAAGCTTTCTTT.

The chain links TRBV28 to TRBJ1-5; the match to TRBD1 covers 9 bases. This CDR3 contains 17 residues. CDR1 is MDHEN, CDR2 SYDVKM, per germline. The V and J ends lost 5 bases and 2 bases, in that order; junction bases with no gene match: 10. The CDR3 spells CASSHDRGSRGNQPQHF. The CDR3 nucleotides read TGTGCCAGCAGTCATGACAGGGGGAGTCGGGGCAATCAGCCCCAGCATTTT.

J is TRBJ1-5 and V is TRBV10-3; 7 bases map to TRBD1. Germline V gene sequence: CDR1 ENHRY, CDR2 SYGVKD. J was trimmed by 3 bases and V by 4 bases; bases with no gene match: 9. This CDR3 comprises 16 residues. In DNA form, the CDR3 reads TGTGCCATCAGTGGATCACCGACAGGGAACAATCAGCCCCAGCATTTT. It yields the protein CAISGSPTGNNQPQHF.

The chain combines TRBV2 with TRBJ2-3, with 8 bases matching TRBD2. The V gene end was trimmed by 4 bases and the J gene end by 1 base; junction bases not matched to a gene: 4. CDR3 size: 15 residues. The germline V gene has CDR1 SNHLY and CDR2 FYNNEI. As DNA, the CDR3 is TGTGCCAGCAGTGCTGACGGGAGGGGCACAGATACGCAGTATTTT. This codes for CASSADGRGTDTQYF.